This entry features one TCR beta chain sequence. Germline values: CDR1 LGHNT, CDR2 FRNRAP. Trimming pared 1 base from V and 7 bases from J, leaving 10 bases between. CDR3 size: 13 residues. Investigators prepared the TCR beta libraries by applying iRepertoire HTBI primers and Arm-PCR of CDR3 regions. TCRdb fed the multiplex PCR reads into MiXCR, producing one record per CDR3 protein. Among fewer than 550,000 distinct CDR3 sequences listed, 20% to 25% were seen once. The sample belongs to a study of regulatory T cells in long-lasting Graves disease. Study details: A definition of persistent Graves' disease required over 5 years of antithyroid drugs plus positive TSH receptor antibodies.

Time point denoted: persistent/refractory GD, antithyroid drugs over 5 years with positive TRAb. PBMC-derived RNA was used for the TCR library. J is TRBJ1-1 and V is TRBV12-5; no firm D call. The receptor comes from a female donor with Graves disease. The sample consisted of peripheral blood mononuclear cells (PBMCs), taken when the disease was refractory, from a patient treated with antithyroid drugs. CDR3: CASGLGESGEAFF. The CDR3 DNA reads as TGTGCTAGTGGTTTGGGGGAAAGCGGTGAAGCTTTCTTT.